Each of the 30 T cell receptor beta chains below was sequenced from the same sample in a study of early T cells in non-severe SARS-CoV-2 infection. MiXCR, applied by TCRdb to the 5' RACE reads, yields one record per CDR3 protein. The sample yields more than 85,000 distinct CDR3 sequences, around 13% seen once. The sequenced sample consisted of whole blood. These receptors all stem from an adult who was a healthcare worker with PCR-confirmed SARS-CoV-2 infection or an uninfected control (not recorded which).

In this sample, this clonotype turned up a few times. The rearrangement uses TRBV29-1 and TRBJ2-7, with 7 bases aligning to TRBD2. The V and J ends lost 4 bases and 0 bases, in that order; junction bases with no gene match: 3. The germline gives CDR1 SQVTM, CDR2 ANQGSEA. The CDR3 is 13 amino acids. CDR3 bases: TGCAGCGTTGTTGGCGGGAGCTCCTACGAGCAGTACTTC. Translating gives CSVVGGSSYEQYF.

This clonotype was observed many times. The CDR3 spells CASSISGAYYTF. The DNA for the CDR3 is TGCGCCAGCAGCATATCCGGGGCGTACTACACCTTC. V is TRBV5-1 and J is TRBJ1-2, with a possible D match to TRBD1 (5 bases). Germline lookup yields CDR1 SGHRS and CDR2 YFSETQ. The length of the CDR3 is 12 residues. Trimming removed 4 bases at V and 10 bases at J, with 14 bases between.

This clonotype came up a few times. The chain uses TRBV12-3 or TRBV12-4 and TRBJ2-3; 10 bases map to TRBD2. CDR3 length equals 16 residues. V shed 0 bases, J shed 4 bases, and the junction held 4 bases outside the gene matches. The CDR3 region has the DNA TGTGCCAGCAGTTTAGCGCTAGCGGGAGTCCCAGATACGCAGTATTTT. As protein: CASSLALAGVPDTQYF.

The chain employs TRBV28 and TRBJ2-3; 8 bases line up with TRBD2. The V gene's germline CDR1 is MDHEN and CDR2 SYDVKM. The V segment lost 6 bases and the J segment 3 bases; nucleotides outside the gene matches: 8. The CDR3 sequence is 15 residues long. CDR3 sequence: CASRKAGEGTDTQYF. CDR3 coding DNA: TGTGCCAGCAGAAAAGCGGGAGAGGGGACAGATACGCAGTATTTT. Full variable domain (missing parts from reference TRBV28 and TRBJ2-3): DVKVTQSSRYLVKRTGEKVFLECVQDMDHENMFWYRQDPGLGLRLIYFSYDVKMKEKGDIPEGYSVSREKKERFSLILESASTNQTSMYLCASRKAGEGTDTQYFGPGTRLTVL.

This clonotype was detected many times. The chain is built from TRBV29-1 and TRBJ1-2; TRBD1 aligns across 7 bases. This CDR3 region has 14 residues. Germline CDR1 and CDR2: SQVTM and ANQGSEA. Unmatched junction bases numbered 7, after V lost 3 bases and J lost 3 bases. Written as DNA, the CDR3 is TGCAGCGTTGACTCGGACAGGATCCACTATGGCTACACCTTC. Encoded protein: CSVDSDRIHYGYTF.

This clonotype was seen at least ten times. The chain has TRBV28 and TRBJ2-7; D is perhaps TRBD1 or TRBD2 (6 bases each). V lost 6 bases to trimming and J lost 5 bases, with 20 bases between them. The CDR3 has 15 amino acids. From germline, CDR1 is MDHEN and CDR2 SYDVKM. This CDR3 reads CASSSVGPGANEQYF. CDR3 nucleotide sequence: TGTGCCAGCAGCAGTGTGGGGCCGGGGGCGAACGAGCAGTACTTC.

On this clonotype: This may arise from a read error, as a much more abundant clone is one base away. The chain employs TRBV11-2 and TRBJ2-3; the D is unclear. The germline gives CDR1 SGHAT, CDR2 FQNNGV. The V end lost 3 bases, the J end lost 6 bases, and 7 bases lay between the germline ends. The CDR3 is 12 amino acids. CDR3 residues: CASSFTIDTQYF. The DNA for the CDR3 is TGTGCCAGCAGCTTTACCATTGATACGCAGTATTTT.

The chain carries TRBV12-3 or TRBV12-4 and TRBJ2-7, with D uncertain. The CDR3 extends over 13 amino acids. V was pared by 6 bases and J by 0 bases, with 9 bases between. The CDR3 DNA follows: TGTGCCAGCAGGCGTTCGAGCTCCTACGAGCAGTACTTC. As protein: CASRRSSSYEQYF.

This clonotype was seen repeatedly, ten times or more. The genes are TRBV15 and TRBJ1-1; D remains unclear. V was clipped by 3 bases and J by 6 bases, with 8 bases between them. This CDR3 is built from 12 residues. From germline, CDR1 is LNHNV and CDR2 YYDKDF (reference sequence). The CDR3 DNA reads as TGTGCCACCAGCAGGTTCGGTTCTGAAGCTTTCTTT. Translated: CATSRFGSEAFF.

This clonotype has just a few counts. V is TRBV2 and J is TRBJ2-1; 9 bases line up with TRBD1. Germline lookup yields CDR1 SNHLY and CDR2 FYNNEI. The CDR3 runs to 14 residues. The trim removed 2 bases at V and 6 bases at J, leaving 2 bases unmatched. As DNA, the CDR3 is TGTGCCAGCAGTGAAAAGGACAGGGGCAATGAGCAGTTCTTC. The encoded protein is CASSEKDRGNEQFF.

This clonotype was seen at least ten times. This chain connects TRBV7-8 to TRBJ2-1; 9 positions agree with TRBD2. This CDR3 has 15 residues. With V trimmed by 1 base and J by 6 bases, 4 bases remained unmatched. Germline V gives CDR1 SGHVS, CDR2 FQNEAQ. The CDR3 DNA reads TGTGCCAGCAGCTTAGTTGCGGGAGGGATCAATGAGCAGTTCTTC. Residues: CASSLVAGGINEQFF.

This clonotype showed up just a few times. The chain has TRBV20-1 and TRBJ1-1; D not certain. This CDR3 is built from 14 residues. V was cut by 3 bases and J by 1 base, with 12 bases left in between. Germline loops: CDR1 DFQATT, CDR2 SNEGSKA (reference sequence). The CDR3 here is CSASLAVGNTEAFF. The CDR3 region has the DNA TGCAGTGCTAGCCTAGCTGTTGGGAACACTGAAGCTTTCTTT.

The rearrangement uses TRBV6-1 and TRBJ1-5; 8 nucleotides agree with TRBD1. Trimming took 6 bases from V and 6 from J; bases not matched to a gene: 4. The V gene's germline CDR1 is MNHNS and CDR2 SASEGT. The CDR3 is 13 amino acids. In DNA, the CDR3 is TGTGCCAGCAGGACAGGGGAGGGTCAGCCCCAGCATTTT. It codes for CASRTGEGQPQHF.

Worth noting for this clonotype: The CDR3 end shows no conserved phenylalanine or tryptophan, and so a read error is likely. The chain combines TRBV6-5 with TRBJ1-2; D call uncertain. V gave up 0 bases and J gave up 7 bases, with 6 bases separating them. The CDR3 runs to 12 residues. CDR1 and CDR2 from the germline V gene are MNHEY and SVGAGI. The CDR3 DNA follows: TGTGCCAGCAGTTACTCTGGCCGTGGCTACACCCTC. Protein sequence: CASSYSGRGYTL.

In its sample, this clonotype was seen many times. The chain has TRBV7-9 and TRBJ2-2; D gene unclear. The CDR3 consists of 13 residues. Germline CDR1 and CDR2: SEHNR and FQNEAQ (reference sequence). V gave up 5 bases and J gave up 7 bases, with 11 bases separating them. The DNA for the CDR3 is TGTGCCAGCAGCCCCTATAAGGACGGGGAGCTGTTTTTT. Translation: CASSPYKDGELFF.

Only a few counts were recorded for this clonotype. The chain uses TRBV7-6 and TRBJ2-1; the match to TRBD2 covers 12 bases. Losses at the gene ends were 5 bases for V and 7 bases for J; bases not matched to a gene: 9. The CDR3 loop spans 16 amino acids. Per germline, CDR1 SGHVS and CDR2 FNYEAQ. Here the CDR3 DNA reads TGTGCCAGCAGCCGACGGACTAGCGGGACCCTTAATGAGCAGTTCTTC. This codes for CASSRRTSGTLNEQFF.

This sequence joins TRBV7-3 and TRBJ2-2, with D hard to call. V was trimmed by 5 bases and J by 7 bases, leaving 17 bases between them. The CDR3 has 15 residues. Looked up from germline, CDR1 is SGHTA and CDR2 is FQGTGA. The CDR3 region has the DNA TGTGCCAGCAGCCGCGTGGGTGGGCTTAACGGGGAGCTGTTTTTT. Translated, it gives CASSRVGGLNGELFF.

This clonotype was observed many times. The rearrangement joins TRBV20-1 to TRBJ2-1; D gene unclear. Germline CDR1 is DFQATT and CDR2 is SNEGSKA (reference sequence). Trimming pared 6 bases from V and 0 bases from J, leaving 21 bases between. CDR3 length: 17 amino acids. The CDR3 loop is CSAQPSRISSSYNEQFF. In DNA, the CDR3 is TGCAGTGCCCAGCCGTCTCGAATCAGTAGCTCCTACAATGAGCAGTTCTTC.

The rearrangement joins TRBV12-3 or TRBV12-4 to TRBJ2-3; 8 nucleotides line up with TRBD2. V trimming: 2 bases; J trimming: 4 bases; junction bases outside the gene matches: 8. The CDR3 is 16 amino acids. In nucleotides, the CDR3 is TGTGCCAGCAGTTTAATGATTGCGGGAGGTGCAGATACGCAGTATTTT. Its translation is CASSLMIAGGADTQYF.

This clonotype was found many times. The chain links TRBV6-5 to TRBJ1-1; D ambiguous. The CDR3 spans 13 residues. CDR1 is MNHEY, CDR2 SVGAGI, per germline. V lost 7 bases and J lost 0, with 9 bases in between. The CDR3 bases are TGTGCCAGCACCAGAAATCTGAACACTGAAGCTTTCTTT. Translating gives CASTRNLNTEAFF.

This sequence joins TRBV4-1 and TRBJ2-7; 7 bases fit TRBD1. From germline, CDR1 is MGHRA and CDR2 YSYEKL. The CDR3 sequence is 14 residues long. The junction had 5 bases not matched to a gene; V was cut back by 0 bases and J by 6 bases. CDR3 in DNA: TGCGCCAGCAGCCAAGATCTGAGGACAGGCGAGCAGTACTTC. This gives the protein CASSQDLRTGEQYF.

This clonotype turned up a few times. Its ends do not fully match the called genes, so a read error is possible. V is TRBV7-8 and J is TRBJ2-7, with TRBD1 identical over 9 bases. CDR3 size: 15 residues. Germline V gives CDR1 SGHVS, CDR2 FQNEAQ. The CDR3 DNA reads as TGTGCCAGCAGGTTAGGGGGGACAGGGATCTACGAGCAGTACTTC. Its protein is CASRLGGTGIYEQYF.

CDR3 in amino acids: CASRPAAPGELFF. The CDR3 DNA reads TGTGCCAGCAGACCAGCGGCCCCCGGGGAGCTGTTTTTT. V usage is TRBV2 and J usage is TRBJ2-2; possibly TRBD2 for D (5 bases). Looked up from germline, CDR1 is SNHLY and CDR2 is FYNNEI. The CDR3 covers 13 residues. V lost 6 bases and J lost 6, with 11 bases in between.

This clonotype was found a few times. The V call is TRBV10-3, the J call TRBJ2-1, with 7 bases identical to TRBD2. Germline values: CDR1 ENHRY, CDR2 SYGVKD. This CDR3 contains 16 residues. Trimming at V came to 5 bases and at J to 2 bases, leaving 9 bases not matched to a gene. CDR3 sequence: CAISTMGLSTYNEQFF. CDR3 in DNA: TGTGCCATCAGTACGATGGGACTATCCACCTACAATGAGCAGTTCTTC.

V usage is TRBV11-2 and J usage is TRBJ2-5, with D perhaps assigned TRBD1 or TRBD2 (5 bases each). The CDR3 contains 17 residues. With 3 bases removed from V and 2 bases from J, the gap between germline ends came to 19 bases. Germline V lookup: CDR1 SGHAT, CDR2 FQNNGV. The CDR3 DNA reads as TGTGCCAGCAGCTTCCCAACCGGGACGGTTTCTCAAGAGACCCAGTACTTC. This sequence encodes CASSFPTGTVSQETQYF.

There are a few counts of this clonotype. The V gene is TRBV7-6, the J gene TRBJ2-5; TRBD2 is a possible D gene (8 bases). The V end lost 5 bases, the J end lost 3 bases, and 16 bases lay between the germline ends. Germline-derived CDR1 and CDR2 are SGHVS and FNYEAQ. The CDR3 is 15 residues long. The CDR3 here is CASSPGGQGEETQYF. DNA for the CDR3: TGTGCCAGCAGCCCGGGGGGGCAGGGGGAAGAGACCCAGTACTTC.

This clonotype showed up many times. The chain has TRBV28 and TRBJ2-7; 14 bases agree with TRBD2. The CDR3 is 16 amino acids. Germline trimming cut 4 bases from V and 2 bases from J; bases unmatched to any gene: 4. Germline CDR1 and CDR2: MDHEN and SYDVKM. The CDR3 spells CASSSPGLAGAYEQYF. CDR3 sequence (DNA): TGTGCCAGCAGTTCTCCGGGACTAGCGGGAGCCTACGAGCAGTACTTC.

This clonotype appeared many times. The chain joins TRBV9 to TRBJ1-3; 7 bases are a match to TRBD1. The CDR3 loop spans 15 amino acids. The J segment lost 2 bases and the V segment lost 4 bases, leaving 6 bases of the junction unmatched. Germline CDR1 and CDR2: SGDLS and YYNGEE. The CDR3 region has the DNA TGTGCCAGCAGCTTGACAGGGCTAACTGGAAACACCATATATTTT. This codes for CASSLTGLTGNTIYF.

This clonotype was counted many times. J is TRBJ1-2 and V is TRBV24-1, with a weak D call TRBD1 (6 bases). V was cut by 7 bases and J by 4 bases, with 12 bases left in between. This CDR3 is 13 amino acids long. Per the germline V gene, CDR1 is KGHDR and CDR2 is SFDVKD. The CDR3 is CATRRTGFYGYTF. The CDR3 bases are TGTGCCACCAGGCGAACAGGGTTCTATGGCTACACCTTC.

The genes are TRBV6-2 or TRBV6-3 and TRBJ2-7, with D possibly matching TRBD2 (6 bases). V shed 6 bases and J shed 1 base, with 13 bases lying between them. CDR1 and CDR2 from the germline V gene are MNHEY and SVGEGT. This CDR3 spans 14 amino acids. This CDR3 reads CASSQQEGSYEQYF. As DNA, the CDR3 is TGTGCCAGCAGCCAGCAGGAGGGGTCCTACGAGCAGTACTTC.